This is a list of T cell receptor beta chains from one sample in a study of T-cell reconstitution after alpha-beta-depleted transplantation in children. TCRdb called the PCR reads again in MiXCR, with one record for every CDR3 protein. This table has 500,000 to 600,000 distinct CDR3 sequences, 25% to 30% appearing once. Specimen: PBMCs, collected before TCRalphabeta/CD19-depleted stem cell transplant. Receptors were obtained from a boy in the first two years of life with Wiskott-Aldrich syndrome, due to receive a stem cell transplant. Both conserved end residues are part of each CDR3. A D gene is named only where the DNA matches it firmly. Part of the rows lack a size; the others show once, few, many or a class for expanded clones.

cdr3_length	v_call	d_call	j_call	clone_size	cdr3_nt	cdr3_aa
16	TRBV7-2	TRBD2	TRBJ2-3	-	TGTGCCAGCAGCAACCTAGCGGGAGGCCCCACAGATACGCAGTATTTT	CASSNLAGGPTDTQYF
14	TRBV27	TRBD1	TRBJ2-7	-	TGTGCCAGCAGTTGGACAGGGGTAGGCGGCGAGCAGTACTTC	CASSWTGVGGEQYF
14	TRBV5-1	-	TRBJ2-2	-	TGCGCCAGCACCCCGACGGGGGTTTTCGGGGAGCTGTTTTTT	CASTPTGVFGELFF
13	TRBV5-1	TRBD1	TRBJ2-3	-	TGCGCCAGCAGCAGGGGGCAGCGAGATACGCAGTATTTT	CASSRGQRDTQYF
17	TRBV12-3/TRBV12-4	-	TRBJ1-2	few	TGTGCCAGCAGTACCTTAGCCGGACACCACTCTAACTATGGCTACACCTTC	CASSTLAGHHSNYGYTF
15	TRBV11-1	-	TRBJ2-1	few	TGTGCCAGCAGCAACACAGGACCTTTCTCCTACAATGAGCAGTTC	CASSNTGPFSYNEQF
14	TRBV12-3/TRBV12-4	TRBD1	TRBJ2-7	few	TGTGCCAGCAGCCTCCGGGACAGGTCCTACGAGCAGTACTTC	CASSLRDRSYEQYF
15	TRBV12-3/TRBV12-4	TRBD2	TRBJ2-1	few	TGTGCCAGCAGTAGAGAGTGGACTAGCGGGAGGGGAGGGTTCTTC	CASSREWTSGRGGFF
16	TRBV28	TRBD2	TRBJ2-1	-	TGTGCCAGCAGAACTAGCGGGGGACCATCCTACAATGAGCAGTTCTTC	CASRTSGGPSYNEQFF
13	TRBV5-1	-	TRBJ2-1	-	TGCGCCAGCAGCAGGTACCCCTACAATGAGCAGTTCTTC	CASSRYPYNEQFF
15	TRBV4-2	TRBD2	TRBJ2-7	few	TGTGCCAGCAGCCAAGGGGGAGCGGGAACCTACGAGCAGTACTTC	CASSQGGAGTYEQYF
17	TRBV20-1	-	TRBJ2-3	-	TGCTGTGCTAGAGATAGCCTAAGGGGGAGGTTCACAGATACGCAGTATTTT	CCARDSLRGRFTDTQYF
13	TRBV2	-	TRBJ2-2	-	TGTGCCAGCAGACCAGGGTACACCGGGGAGCTGTTTTTT	CASRPGYTGELFF
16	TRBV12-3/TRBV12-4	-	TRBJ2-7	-	TGTGCCAGCAGTGTCCGGGACTCAAGGAGGTACTACGAGCAGTACTTC	CASSVRDSRRYYEQYF
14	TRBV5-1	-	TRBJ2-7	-	TGCGCCAGCAGCCTTTACCCAGGACCCTACGAGCAGTACTTC	CASSLYPGPYEQYF
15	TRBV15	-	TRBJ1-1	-	TGTGCCACCAGCAGTCGGGGGTTACTCCGCACTGAAGCTTTCTTT	CATSSRGLLRTEAFF
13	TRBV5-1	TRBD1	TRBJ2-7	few	TGCGCCAGTACTCTGGACAGGGGGACCGAGCAGTACTTC	CASTLDRGTEQYF
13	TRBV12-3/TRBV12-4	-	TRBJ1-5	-	TGTGCCAGCAGTTTAAGGGGGGAATCAGCCCAGCATTTT	CASSLRGESAQHF